The 31 T cell receptor beta chains below come from one sample, sequenced in a study of response to subunit inactivated influenza vaccine. Via MiXCR, TCRdb re-called the RT-PCR reads, giving one row per CDR3 protein. Here the sample spans 500,000 or so distinct CDR3 sequences, around 9.9% being singletons. The material sequenced was PBMCs from blood, taken about 40 days after vaccination. The receptors were gathered from a man in his forties or fifties who received an inactivated influenza vaccine.

The sample holds a few counts of this clonotype. J is TRBJ1-2 and V is TRBV5-1; D uncertain. The CDR3 extends over 14 amino acids. V was trimmed by 0 bases and J by 5 bases, leaving 11 bases between them. Per germline, CDR1 SGHRS and CDR2 YFSETQ. DNA of the CDR3: TGCGCCAGCAGCTTGGATACAGAGTTATATGGCTACACCTTC. Protein sequence: CASSLDTELYGYTF.

This clonotype has at least ten counts. The chain recombines TRBV5-1 with TRBJ2-7; 11 positions agree with TRBD1. Germline CDR1 SGHRS, CDR2 YFSETQ. This CDR3 comprises 15 residues. V shed 0 bases and J 5 bases; nucleotides not matched to a gene: 4. The CDR3 is CASSLVRTGGNEQYF. The CDR3 DNA follows: TGCGCCAGCAGCTTGGTTAGGACAGGGGGCAACGAGCAGTACTTC.

This clonotype showed up many times. This chain connects TRBV12-3 or TRBV12-4 to TRBJ2-2, with no clear D. The V and J ends lost 3 bases and 4 bases respectively, with 6 bases between them. The CDR3 is made up of 13 amino acids. CDR3 bases: TGTGCCAGCAGTTTTTCTCGCACCGGGGAGCTGTTTTTT. Its translation: CASSFSRTGELFF.

The chain links TRBV2 to TRBJ1-2; 7 nucleotides match TRBD1. The CDR3 is 13 amino acids. The germline gives CDR1 SNHLY, CDR2 FYNNEI. The V and J ends lost 7 bases and 6 bases, in that order; junction bases with no gene match: 8. CDR3 nucleotide sequence: TGTGCCAGCACCGGACAGGTTAAGGATGGCTACACCTTC. This gives the protein CASTGQVKDGYTF. Combining the CDR3 with reference TRBV2 and TRBJ1-2 gives the whole variable domain EPEVTQTPSHQVTQMGQEVILRCVPISNHLYFYWYRQILGQKVEFLVSFYNNEISEKSEIFDDQFSVERPDGSNFTLKIRSTKLEDSAMYFCASTGQVKDGYTFGSGTRLTVV.

This clonotype was detected only a few times. The V gene is TRBV12-3 or TRBV12-4, the J gene TRBJ2-1, with D hard to call. This CDR3 has 12 amino acids. With 4 bases removed from V and 8 bases from J, the gap between germline ends came to 9 bases. CDR3 in amino acids: CASSSRRDEQFF. CDR3 DNA: TGTGCCAGCAGTTCCAGACGTGATGAGCAGTTCTTC.

This chain joins TRBV30 and TRBJ2-1; a weak D match, TRBD2 (5 bases). The CDR3 length is 14 residues. Germline-derived CDR1 and CDR2 are GTSNPN and SVGIG (reference sequence). The V end was cut by 0 bases, the J end by 4 bases, with 10 bases between. In nucleotides, the CDR3 is TGTGCCTGGAGTGTTCCTAGCACTTACAATGAGCAGTTCTTC. Translation gives CAWSVPSTYNEQFF.

This rearrangement joins TRBV6-2 or TRBV6-3 to TRBJ2-1; 7 nucleotides align to TRBD2. The V gene end was trimmed by 0 bases and the J gene end by 5 bases; junction bases not matched to a gene: 7. The CDR3 is 16 residues long. CDR1 and CDR2 (germline): MNHEY, SVGEGT. CDR3 in amino acids: CASSYSIELADNEQFF. In nucleotides, the CDR3 is TGTGCCAGCAGTTACTCGATCGAGCTAGCGGACAATGAGCAGTTCTTC.

This clonotype was observed a handful of times. J is TRBJ2-3 and V is TRBV11-2, with 10 bases matching TRBD2. Germline CDR1 SGHAT, CDR2 FQNNGV. V gave up 2 bases and J gave up 5 bases; unmatched junction bases: 4. The length of the CDR3 is 15 residues. The CDR3 region has the DNA TGTGCCAGCAGCTTAAGCGGGAGGGCCGTAGATACGCAGTATTTT. Translating it yields CASSLSGRAVDTQYF. Full variable domain (rest looked up from reference TRBV11-2 and TRBJ2-3): EAGVAQSPRYKIIEKRQSVAFWCNPISGHATLYWYQQILGQGPKLLIQFQNNGVVDDSQLPKDRFSAERLKGVDSTLKIQPAKLEDSAVYLCASSLSGRAVDTQYFGPGTRLTVL.

The V call is TRBV6-1, the J call TRBJ1-3; D gene unclear. The CDR3 runs 16 residues. CDR1 is MNHNS and CDR2 is SASEGT in the germline V gene. The V and J ends lost 2 bases and 4 bases respectively, with 15 bases between them. The CDR3 loop reads CASSELTAGYGNTIYF. In DNA, the CDR3 is TGTGCCAGCAGTGAACTTACCGCGGGATACGGAAACACCATATATTTT.

This clonotype was seen at least ten times. The chain uses TRBV4-3 and TRBJ1-3, with D hard to call. CDR3 length equals 15 residues. CDR1 and CDR2 from the germline V gene are LGHNA and YSLEER. The V end lost 2 bases, the J end lost 2 bases, and 10 bases lay between the germline ends. CDR3 residues: CASSQRVGPGNTIYF. The CDR3 DNA reads as TGCGCCAGCAGCCAAAGAGTAGGGCCTGGAAACACCATATATTTT.

V and J are TRBV10-3 and TRBJ2-3, with no clear D. This CDR3 is built from 12 residues. V was shortened by 6 bases and J by 3 bases, with 7 bases between the two germline ends. Looked up from germline, CDR1 is ENHRY and CDR2 is SYGVKD. The CDR3 is CAISPSTDTQYF. The DNA of the CDR3 is TGTGCCATCAGCCCCTCTACAGATACGCAGTATTTT.

The V gene is TRBV7-3, the J gene TRBJ2-1; 8 bases map to TRBD2. Germline CDR1 reads SGHTA; CDR2 reads FQGTGA. This CDR3 has 17 amino acids. V was pared by 0 bases and J by 8 bases, with 12 bases of the junction left unmatched. In DNA form, the CDR3 reads TGTGCCAGCAGCTTAACGTCGAGCGGGAGACTGGGGGATGAGCAGTTCTTC. Encoded protein: CASSLTSSGRLGDEQFF.

This clonotype turned up a few times. The chain couples TRBV29-1 to TRBJ2-3, with 7 bases aligning to TRBD2. J gave up 5 bases and V 1 base, and 12 bases lay outside the gene matches. CDR3 length equals 16 residues. Per the germline V gene, CDR1 is SQVTM and CDR2 is ANQGSEA. CDR3: CSVEGGGNHPVDTQYF. Written as DNA, the CDR3 is TGCAGCGTTGAAGGGGGGGGAAATCATCCCGTAGATACGCAGTATTTT.

CDR3: CASSLAGVDSYNEQFF. In DNA, the CDR3 is TGCGCCAGCAGCTTGGCCGGGGTTGACTCCTACAATGAGCAGTTCTTC. The gene calls are TRBV5-1 and TRBJ2-1; D is perhaps TRBD2 (5 bases). V gave up 0 bases and J gave up 0 bases, with 10 bases separating them. Looked up from germline, CDR1 is SGHRS and CDR2 is YFSETQ. This CDR3 is 16 amino acids long.

The chain has TRBV5-1 and TRBJ1-6, with 8 bases matching TRBD1. From germline, CDR1 is SGHRS and CDR2 YFSETQ. V dropped 4 bases and J dropped 5; count of bases not matched to a gene: 5. This CDR3 has 15 residues. The CDR3 sequence: CASSLDRANNSPLHF. The CDR3 coding sequence is TGCGCCAGCAGCCTGGACAGGGCTAATAATTCACCCCTCCACTTT.

This clonotype was counted between two and nine times. The rearrangement uses TRBV5-1 and TRBJ2-2; 7 bases are shared with TRBD1. The CDR3 loop spans 16 amino acids. Looked up from germline, CDR1 is SGHRS and CDR2 is YFSETQ. V dropped 6 bases and J dropped 0; count of bases not matched to a gene: 8. This CDR3 reads CASKPGQGANTGELFF. The CDR3 DNA follows: TGCGCCAGCAAACCGGGTCAGGGGGCGAACACCGGGGAGCTGTTTTTT. The entire variable domain, with the rest obtained from reference TRBV5-1 and TRBJ2-2, is as follows: KAGVTQTPRYLIKTRGQQVTLSCSPISGHRSVSWYQQTPGQGLQFLFEYFSETQRNKGNFPGRFSGRQFSNSRSEMNVSTLELGDSALYLCASKPGQGANTGELFFGEGSRLTVL.

This clonotype was found a few times. J is TRBJ2-1 and V is TRBV7-6, with D perhaps TRBD1 or TRBD2 (5 bases each). From germline, CDR1 is SGHVS and CDR2 FNYEAQ. The ends were cut back, 6 bases at V and 6 bases at J, with 15 bases in the middle. The CDR3 contains 14 residues. The chain's CDR3 is CASRGVGQLNEQFF. The DNA for the CDR3 is TGTGCCAGCAGGGGGGTCGGCCAGCTCAATGAGCAGTTCTTC.

CDR3 sequence reads: CASSQLRASGGAGETQYF. The CDR3 DNA is TGCGCCAGCAGCCAACTACGGGCTAGCGGGGGGGCGGGCGAGACCCAGTACTTC. V usage is TRBV4-3 and J usage is TRBJ2-5; TRBD2 matches 12 bases. In germline, CDR1 is LGHNA, CDR2 YSLEER. CDR3 length: 18 residues. V shed 2 bases and J 5 bases; nucleotides not matched to a gene: 12.

The table lists this clonotype with a few counts. This chain links TRBV7-2 with TRBJ2-7, with unresolved D. Germline loops: CDR1 SGHTA, CDR2 FQGNSA. Trimming stripped 0 bases from V and 2 bases from J, with 11 bases between. The CDR3 is made up of 15 amino acids. The CDR3 loop reads CASSLATGSPYEQYF. As DNA, the CDR3 is TGTGCCAGCAGCTTAGCGACTGGAAGTCCCTACGAGCAGTACTTC.

This clonotype came up many times. The CDR3 here is CASKHPTGTSYYEQYF. CDR3 DNA: TGTGCCAGCAAACACCCGACCGGGACTAGTTACTACGAGCAGTACTTC. The chain carries TRBV2 and TRBJ2-7; 8 bases map to TRBD2. This CDR3 is built from 16 residues. The V gene's germline CDR1 is SNHLY and CDR2 FYNNEI. V lost 7 bases to trimming and J lost 3 bases; unmatched junction nucleotides: 14.

This chain connects TRBV7-9 to TRBJ2-1; D could derive from TRBD1 or TRBD2 (5 bases each). The germline V gene has CDR1 SEHNR and CDR2 FQNEAQ (reference sequence). CDR3 size: 14 residues. V gave up 5 bases and J gave up 13 bases, with 21 bases separating them. The CDR3 loop is CASSPTGLASPQFF. CDR3 nucleotides: TGTGCCAGCAGCCCTACGGGGCTAGCCTCTCCTCAGTTCTTC. The entire variable domain, with the rest obtained from reference TRBV7-9 and TRBJ2-1, is as follows: DTGVSQNPRHKITKRGQNVTFRCDPISEHNRLYWYRQTLGQGPEFLTYFQNEAQLEKSRLLSDRFSAERPKGSFSTLEIQRTEQGDSAMYLCASSPTGLASPQFFGPGTRLTVL.

Comments on this clonotype: This could be a read error, since a much larger clone is one nucleotide away. J is TRBJ2-1 and V is TRBV5-4; perhaps TRBD2 as D (5 bases). The CDR3 has 14 amino acids. CDR1 SGHNT and CDR2 YYREEE come from the germline V gene (reference sequence). V lost 0 bases and J 12 bases, leaving 16 bases between the germline ends. CDR3 bases: TGTGCCAGCAGCTTGGGAGCTTCGAGGGCAGGGCAGTTCTTC. This translates into CASSLGASRAGQFF. Full variable domain (outside the CDR3, taken from reference TRBV5-4 and TRBJ2-1): ETGVTQSPTHLIKTRGQQVTLRCSSQSGHNTVSWYQQALGQGPQFIFQYYREEENGRGNFPPRFSGLQFPNYSSELNVNALELDDSALYLCASSLGASRAGQFFGPGTRLTVL.

This clonotype was picked up a small number of times. The chain combines TRBV15 with TRBJ2-5; D is uncertain. The V gene's germline CDR1 is LNHNV and CDR2 YYDKDF (reference sequence). The CDR3 spans 14 residues. V was shortened by 0 bases and J by 2 bases, with 7 bases between the two germline ends. The CDR3 region is CATSRDLGQETQYF. In DNA, the CDR3 is TGTGCCACCAGCAGAGATTTAGGACAAGAGACCCAGTACTTC.

The table lists this clonotype with many counts. This sequence joins TRBV28 and TRBJ2-5, with 10 bases matching TRBD2. V lost 1 base to trimming and J lost 6 bases; unmatched junction nucleotides: 8. The CDR3 contains 16 residues. Germline values: CDR1 MDHEN, CDR2 SYDVKM. The CDR3 loop reads CASSLSPSGSRKTQYF. CDR3 bases: TGTGCCAGCAGTTTATCCCCTAGCGGGAGCAGAAAGACCCAGTACTTC.

Ten or more counts support this clonotype. CDR3 sequence: CASSSGLAGYEQFF. The CDR3 coding sequence is TGTGCCAGCAGCTCGGGACTAGCGGGATATGAGCAGTTCTTC. The rearrangement links TRBV5-6 to TRBJ2-1; 13 nucleotides agree with TRBD2. Trimming took 3 bases from V and 8 from J; bases not matched to a gene: 2. CDR1 is SGHDT, CDR2 YYEEEE, per germline. This CDR3 contains 14 residues.

This clonotype came up a few times. This chain uses TRBV7-2 with TRBJ2-3; TRBD1 is a possible D gene (5 bases). The ends were cut back, 3 bases at V and 0 bases at J, with 13 bases in the middle. CDR3 size: 16 residues. Germline V gives CDR1 SGHTA, CDR2 FQGNSA. The CDR3 reads CASSLGPMPSTDTQYF. The CDR3 DNA sequence: TGTGCCAGCAGCTTGGGGCCGATGCCTAGCACAGATACGCAGTATTTT.

The rearrangement uses TRBV29-1 and TRBJ2-5, with D tentatively TRBD1 (6 bases). Trimming stripped 4 bases from V and 4 bases from J, with 13 bases between. Looked up from germline, CDR1 is SQVTM and CDR2 is ANQGSEA. The CDR3 length is 13 residues. The CDR3 sequence: CSVGLPGAETQYF. In DNA, the CDR3 is TGCAGCGTTGGACTACCAGGGGCAGAGACCCAGTACTTC.

In this sample, this clonotype turned up many times. V is TRBV25-1 and J is TRBJ2-3; 7 bases are a match to TRBD2. Germline lookup yields CDR1 MGHDK and CDR2 SYGVNS. Trimming took 1 base from V and 6 from J; bases not matched to a gene: 10. This CDR3 spans 16 amino acids. In DNA, the CDR3 is TGTGCCAGCAGTGAATGGGGAGGGACTGCCCCTGATACGCAGTATTTT. Translating it yields CASSEWGGTAPDTQYF.

This chain joins TRBV20-1 and TRBJ2-1; 11 nucleotides align to TRBD2. The CDR3 sequence is 13 residues long. The V gene's germline CDR1 is DFQATT and CDR2 SNEGSKA (reference sequence). Losses at the gene ends were 7 bases for V and 7 bases for J; bases not matched to a gene: 6. As DNA, the CDR3 is TGCAGTGTATCTAGCGGGGGGCTAAATGAGCAGTTCTTC. This translates into CSVSSGGLNEQFF.

This clonotype was observed at least ten times. The rearrangement joins TRBV29-1 to TRBJ2-2; D is undetermined. Germline CDR1 is SQVTM and CDR2 is ANQGSEA. CDR3 length: 12 amino acids. V was pared by 6 bases and J by 6 bases, with 11 bases between. In DNA form, the CDR3 reads TGCAGCGTCATAGAATGGTCCGGGGAGCTGTTTTTT. Translating it yields CSVIEWSGELFF.

The chain joins TRBV19 to TRBJ2-2; 7 nucleotides align to TRBD2. With V trimmed by 9 bases and J by 0 bases, 1 base remained unmatched. The length of the CDR3 is 13 residues. The germline V gene encodes CDR1 LNHDA and CDR2 SQIVND (reference sequence). The CDR3: CASREANTGELFF. CDR3 in DNA: TGTGCCAGCCGGGAGGCGAACACCGGGGAGCTGTTTTTT.